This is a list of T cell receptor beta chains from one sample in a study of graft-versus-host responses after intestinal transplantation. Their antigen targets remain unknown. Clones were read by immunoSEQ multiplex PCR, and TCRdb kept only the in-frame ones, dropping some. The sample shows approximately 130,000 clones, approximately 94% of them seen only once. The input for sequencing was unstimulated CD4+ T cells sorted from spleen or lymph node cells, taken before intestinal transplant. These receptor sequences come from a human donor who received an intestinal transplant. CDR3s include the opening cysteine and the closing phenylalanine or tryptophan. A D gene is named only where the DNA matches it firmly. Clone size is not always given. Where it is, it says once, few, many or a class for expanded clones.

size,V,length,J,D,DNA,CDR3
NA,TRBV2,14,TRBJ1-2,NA,TGTGCCAGCAGTGACGACAGGCCAACGGCTGGCTACACCTTC,CASSDDRPTAGYTF
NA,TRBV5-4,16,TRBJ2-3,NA,TGTGCCAGCAGCGCCGGGACTCACGGTGGCACAGATACGCAGTATTTT,CASSAGTHGGTDTQYF
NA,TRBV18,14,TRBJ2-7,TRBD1,TGTGCCAGCTCAAAGGACAGGGGGCCCTACGAGCAGTACTTC,CASSKDRGPYEQYF
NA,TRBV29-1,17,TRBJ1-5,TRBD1,TGCAGCGTTGCCGGGACAGGGGGCAGCGGTAGCAATCAGCCCCAGCATTTT,CSVAGTGGSGSNQPQHF
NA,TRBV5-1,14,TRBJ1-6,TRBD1,TGCGCCAGCAGCCCGGACAGGGGTAATTCACCCCTCCACTTT,CASSPDRGNSPLHF
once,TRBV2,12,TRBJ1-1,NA,TGTGCCAGTACCGGGACACACACTGAAGCTTTCTTT,CASTGTHTEAFF
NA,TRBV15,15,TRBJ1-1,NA,TGTGCCACCAGCAGAGCTGACCGAGGGACCCCTGAAGCTTTCTTT,CATSRADRGTPEAFF
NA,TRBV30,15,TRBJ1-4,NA,TGTGCCTGGAGTAACGTAGGGACGGCAAATGAAAAACTGTTTTTT,CAWSNVGTANEKLFF
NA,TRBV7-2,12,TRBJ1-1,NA,TGTGCCAGCAGCGCCGGGAGGACTGAAGCTTTCTTT,CASSAGRTEAFF
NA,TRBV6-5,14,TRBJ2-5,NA,TGTGCCAGCAGTAGAGCACAGGGTCGGGAGACCCAGTACTTC,CASSRAQGRETQYF
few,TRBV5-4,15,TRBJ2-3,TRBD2,TGTGCCAGCAGCCGGACTAGCGGGGGGGCAGATACGCAGTATTTT,CASSRTSGGADTQYF
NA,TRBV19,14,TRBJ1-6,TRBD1,TGTGCCAGTAGTAAGACAGGGAATAATTCACCCCTCCACTTT,CASSKTGNNSPLHF
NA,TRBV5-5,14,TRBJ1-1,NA,TGTGCCAGCAGCTTGCGGGGTGGGGGGACTGAAGCTTTCTTT,CASSLRGGGTEAFF
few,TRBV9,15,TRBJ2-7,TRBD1,TGTGCCAGCAGCGTAAGGGGGACAGACCACTACGAGCAGTACTTC,CASSVRGTDHYEQYF
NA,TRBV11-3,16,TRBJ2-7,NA,TGTGCCAGCAGCCCCATGGTAAGGTCCCTGGGGAACGAGCAGTACTTC,CASSPMVRSLGNEQYF
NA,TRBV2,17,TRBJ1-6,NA,TGTGCCAGCAGTAATTATTCTGTGCTGATTTCTAATTCACCCCTCCACTTT,CASSNYSVLISNSPLHF
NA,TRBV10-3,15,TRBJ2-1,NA,TGTGCCATCAGCGAGTCGGGATCGTATCACAATGAGCAGTTCTTC,CAISESGSYHNEQFF
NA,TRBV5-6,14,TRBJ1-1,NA,TGTGCCAGCAGATCCCGGGAACTGAACACTGAAGCTTTCTTT,CASRSRELNTEAFF
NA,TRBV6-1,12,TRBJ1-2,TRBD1,TGTGCCAGCAATACAGGGGGCCGTGGCTACACCTTC,CASNTGGRGYTF
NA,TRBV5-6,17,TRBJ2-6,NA,TGTGCCAGCAGCCAGATCACGTTGAGCTCTGGGGCCAACGTCCTGACTTTC,CASSQITLSSGANVLTF
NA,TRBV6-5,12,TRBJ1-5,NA,TGTGCCAGCAGTTTCCCCGAGGGGCCCCAGCATTTT,CASSFPEGPQHF
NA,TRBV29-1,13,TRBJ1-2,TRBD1,TGCAGCGCCGGGGACAGGGAGGACTATGGCTACACCTTC,CSAGDREDYGYTF
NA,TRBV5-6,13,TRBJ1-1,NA,TGTGCCAGCAGCTTGGACACCGGCACTGAAGCTTTCTTT,CASSLDTGTEAFF
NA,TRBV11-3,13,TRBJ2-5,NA,TGTGCCAGCAGCTTACGGTACCAAGAGACCCAGTACTTC,CASSLRYQETQYF
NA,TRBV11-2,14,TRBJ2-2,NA,TGTGCCAGCAGCTTAGAGTGGGTCGGCGGGGAGCTGTTTTTT,CASSLEWVGGELFF
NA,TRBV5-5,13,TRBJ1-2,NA,TGTGCCATTCCTCTGACTGGCGGCTATGGCTACACCTTC,CAIPLTGGYGYTF
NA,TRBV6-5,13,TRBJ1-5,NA,TGTGCCAGCAGTTACTCGGAGAGTCAGCCCCAGCATTTT,CASSYSESQPQHF
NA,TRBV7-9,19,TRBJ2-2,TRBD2,TGTGCCAGCAGCCTGAAGGGGCTAGCGGGGGGGCCGAGGACCGGGGAGCTGTTTTTT,CASSLKGLAGGPRTGELFF
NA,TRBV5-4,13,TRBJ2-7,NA,TGTGCCAGCAGCTCGAAGGGGGGCCACGAGCAGTACTTC,CASSSKGGHEQYF
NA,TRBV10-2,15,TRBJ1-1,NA,TGCGCCAGCATGGGACGACAGAAGGGGAACACTGAAGCTTTCTTT,CASMGRQKGNTEAFF
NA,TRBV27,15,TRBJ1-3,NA,TGTGCCAGCAGTTTAGGTTGGGGTTCTGGAAACACCATATATTTT,CASSLGWGSGNTIYF
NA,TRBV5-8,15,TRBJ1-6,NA,TGTGCCAGCAGCTTTTGGCAGGGGCTGTATTCACCCCTCCACTTT,CASSFWQGLYSPLHF
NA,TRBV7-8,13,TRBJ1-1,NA,TGTGCCAGCAGCTCGACTTTGGGGACTGAAGCTTTCTTT,CASSSTLGTEAFF
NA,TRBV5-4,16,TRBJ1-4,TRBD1,TGTGCCAGCAGCATAAAACAGGGGGCCGGGAATGAAAAACTGTTTTTT,CASSIKQGAGNEKLFF
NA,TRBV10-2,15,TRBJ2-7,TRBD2,TGCGCCAGCAGGATTAGCGGGGATAGCTCCTACGAGCAGTACTTC,CASRISGDSSYEQYF
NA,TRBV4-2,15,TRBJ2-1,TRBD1,TGTGCCAGCAGCCCAGGGACAGGGGACTACAATGAGCAGTTCTTC,CASSPGTGDYNEQFF
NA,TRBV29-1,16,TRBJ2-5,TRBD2,TGCAGCGTTGAAGGGTTAGCGGGGGGGTACTGGGAGACCCAGTACTTC,CSVEGLAGGYWETQYF
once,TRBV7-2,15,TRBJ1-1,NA,TGTGCCAGCAGTAATAGAGCCCGGGGCGCGGCTGAAGCTTTCTTT,CASSNRARGAAEAFF